This TCR beta chain emerged from a study of T cell responses to AZD1222 COVID-19 vaccine. Germline V gene data show CDR1 as GTSNPN and CDR2 as SVGIG (reference sequence). CDR3 length: 15 amino acids. V lost 0 bases and J 4 bases, leaving 13 bases between the germline ends. A note on this clone: What it binds is not known.

Libraries were prepared by immunoSEQ multiplex PCR; TCRdb keeps only in-frame clonotypes and omits some of them. The sample contains some 190,000 clones, 80% to 90% of which appear only once. Study results and limitations: The study identified only six AZD1222 recipients as seropositive at baseline.

V and J are TRBV30 and TRBJ1-5; no reliable D call. This specimen consisted of peripheral blood, obtained on day 0 of AZD1222 vaccination. The TCR sequence derives from an adult in good health. DNA for the CDR3: TGTGCCTGGAGTGTATATTTGGGATCTAATCAGCCCCAGCATTTT. Translating it yields CAWSVYLGSNQPQHF.